A single sample gave rise to the 7 T cell receptor beta chains below, sequenced in a study of cytomegalovirus exposure and HLA in healthy donors. 13 Jbeta primers and 60 Vbeta primers were used for the PCR. Clones were sequenced by immunoSEQ multiplex PCR, and TCRdb holds only the in-frame ones, with some missing. This table has some 130,000 clones, about 80% appearing once. Sequencing used PBMCs. The receptors were sampled from a man aged 35 to 55 in good health and CMV-seronegative.

The rearrangement uses TRBV28 and TRBJ1-2, with 8 bases lining up with TRBD1. This CDR3 region has 13 residues. Germline CDR1 reads MDHEN; CDR2 reads SYDVKM. V shed 6 bases, J shed 7 bases, and the junction held 7 bases outside the gene matches. The CDR3 here is CASRVNRGAGYTF. CDR3 nucleotide sequence: TGTGCCAGCAGGGTGAACAGGGGGGCTGGCTACACCTTC.

The gene calls are TRBV2 and TRBJ2-6; D gene ambiguous. Looked up from germline, CDR1 is SNHLY and CDR2 is FYNNEI. The V gene lost 8 bases and the J gene lost 0 bases, with 5 bases spanning the gap. This CDR3 region has 13 residues. DNA for the CDR3: TGTGCCAGCCGCAGCTCTGGGGCCAACGTCCTGACTTTC. Amino acids: CASRSSGANVLTF.

The chain recombines TRBV25-1 with TRBJ2-5; 8 bases map to TRBD2. In germline, CDR1 is MGHDK, CDR2 SYGVNS. Trimming cost V 4 bases and J 5 bases; bases outside gene matches: 6. There are 14 residues in the CDR3. CDR3 bases: TGTGCCAGCAGTGCCGCCACGGGAGGGGAGACCCAGTACTTC. Protein: CASSAATGGETQYF.

The chain links TRBV29-1 to TRBJ2-3; D is unresolved. Deletions cut 4 bases from V and 3 bases from J, with 8 bases between. Germline values: CDR1 SQVTM, CDR2 ANQGSEA. The CDR3 sequence is 12 residues long. Written as DNA, the CDR3 is TGCAGCGTTGGTCCCGGGACAGATACGCAGTATTTT. Its protein product is CSVGPGTDTQYF.

V gene TRBV9 combines with J gene TRBJ1-3; D unresolved. This CDR3 region has 13 residues. Trimming took 1 base from V and 5 from J, leaving 7 bases between them. Germline V gene data show CDR1 as SGDLS and CDR2 as YYNGEE. The CDR3 sequence is CASSVTDRNTIYF. For the CDR3, the DNA is TGTGCCAGCAGCGTAACAGATCGAAACACCATATATTTT. Variable domain in full (rest from reference TRBV9 and TRBJ1-3): DSGVTQTPKHLITATGQRVTLRCSPRSGDLSVYWYQQSLDQGLQFLIQYYNGEERAKGNILERFSAQQFPDLHSELNLSSLELGDSALYFCASSVTDRNTIYFGEGSWLTVV.

The chain couples TRBV7-2 to TRBJ2-7; 7 bases are shared with TRBD2. Germline V gene lookup returns CDR1 SGHTA and CDR2 FQGNSA. Trimming removed 0 bases from V and 5 bases from J; junction bases left unmatched: 1. The CDR3 loop spans 13 amino acids. Written as DNA, the CDR3 is TGTGCCAGCAGCTTAGCGCGGGAGAACGAGCAGTACTTC. Its translation is CASSLARENEQYF.

V usage is TRBV28 and J usage is TRBJ1-2; possible D gene TRBD1, 5 bases. The germline V and J ends were trimmed by 7 bases and 2 bases, with 17 bases remaining between them. Germline loops: CDR1 MDHEN, CDR2 SYDVKM. CDR3 length equals 15 residues. CDR3 bases: TGTGCCAGCACCACCTGGGGCAGTTCAAACTATGGCTACACCTTC. Translation: CASTTWGSSNYGYTF.